One and the same sample provided the 6 T cell receptor beta chains below, sequenced in a study of metastatic and nonmetastatic thyroid tumors (dated by TCRdb to 2018 to 2020). None of the patients had been given any treatment before thyroid surgery. To prepare the library, PCR was applied. Sequencing was performed on an Illumina HiSeq 4000. Starting from the raw public reads, TCRdb applied fastp trimming at Q25, assembled clones with MiXCR and retained in-frame beta chains. The sample yields approximately 16,000 clones; about 29% were counted once. Over 9.5% of the sample goes to the ten largest clones. Sample: tumor tissue. These receptors all come from a male donor with papillary thyroid cancer or a benign thyroid nodule (not recorded which). Some clones in this sample may be carry-over from other donors' samples.

This clone has at least ten counts. The sample contains more than one DNA sequence encoding this CDR3. The J gene is TRBJ2-1, the V gene TRBV2, with 16 bases matching TRBD2. CDR1 and CDR2 from the germline V gene are SNHLY and FYNNEI. V trimming: 7 bases; J trimming: 15 bases; junction bases outside the gene matches: 9. CDR3 length equals 14 residues. CDR3 sequence: CASIGTSGRAVPFF. In DNA form, the CDR3 reads TGTGCCAGCATCGGGACTAGCGGGAGGGCCGTTCCGTTCTTC.

This clone was seen more than once but under ten times. The rearrangement joins TRBV28 to TRBJ2-3; D remains ambiguous. Per germline, CDR1 MDHEN and CDR2 SYDVKM. The CDR3 extends over 14 amino acids. Trimming left V 8 bases short and J 1 base short, with 13 bases between. The CDR3 loop reads CASGDSIGTDTQYF. The CDR3 DNA is TGTGCCAGCGGGGATAGCATAGGCACAGATACGCAGTATTTT.

By frequency in the sample, this clone is medium-sized. The chain links TRBV27 to TRBJ1-1; no clear D gene. The CDR3 is made up of 12 amino acids. Trimming took off 5 bases at V and 7 bases at J, with 11 bases between the two ends. Germline loops: CDR1 MNHEY, CDR2 SMNVEV (reference sequence). CDR3 residues: CASSPLVGEAFF. CDR3 sequence (DNA): TGTGCCAGCAGTCCCCTAGTGGGTGAAGCTTTCTTT.

This clone is categorized as medium-sized. This chain uses TRBV5-1 with TRBJ2-7, with D tentatively TRBD1 or TRBD2 (5 bases each). Trimming stripped 3 bases from V and 4 bases from J, with 17 bases between. The CDR3 is 15 residues long. The germline CDR1 and CDR2 sequences are SGHRS and YFSETQ. CDR3 amino acids: CASSSPGMGVYEQYF. For the CDR3, the DNA is TGCGCCAGCAGCTCCCCCGGAATGGGGGTATACGAGCAGTACTTC.

As to this clone: The germline gene is not matched at one end of the junction; a read error may be the cause. This chain connects TRBV4-2 to TRBJ1-1; D is unresolved. The CDR3 extends over 15 amino acids. The germline gives CDR1 LGHNA, CDR2 YNFKEQ. CDR3 coding DNA: TGTGCCAACAGCCACTATCCTTACGGAAGCACTGAAGCTTTCTTT. Its translation is CANSHYPYGSTEAFF.

The rearrangement links TRBV20-1 to TRBJ2-1; 13 nucleotides line up with TRBD2. Germline CDR1 and CDR2: DFQATT and SNEGSKA (reference sequence). The junction had 4 bases not matched to a gene; V was cut back by 1 base and J by 10 bases. There are 14 residues in the CDR3. In DNA form, the CDR3 reads TGCAGTGCTAGAGGGACTAGCGGGAGAGCAGAGCAGTTCTTC. Its translation: CSARGTSGRAEQFF.